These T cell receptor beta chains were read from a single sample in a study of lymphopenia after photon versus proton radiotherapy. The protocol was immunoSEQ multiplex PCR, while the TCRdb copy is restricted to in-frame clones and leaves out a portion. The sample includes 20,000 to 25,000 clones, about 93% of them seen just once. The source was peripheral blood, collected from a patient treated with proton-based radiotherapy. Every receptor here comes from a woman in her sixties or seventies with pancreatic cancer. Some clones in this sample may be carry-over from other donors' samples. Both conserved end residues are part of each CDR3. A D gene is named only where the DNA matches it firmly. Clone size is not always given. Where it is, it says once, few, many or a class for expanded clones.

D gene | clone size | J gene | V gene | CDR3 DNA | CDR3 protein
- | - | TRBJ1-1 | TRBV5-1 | TGCGCCAGCAGCTTAGAGGGGCGCTGGGACACTGAAGCTTTCTTT | CASSLEGRWDTEAFF
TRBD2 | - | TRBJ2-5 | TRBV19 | TGTGCCAGTAGTATAGATGGGGAGGGGAGGAAGACCCAGTACTTC | CASSIDGEGRKTQYF
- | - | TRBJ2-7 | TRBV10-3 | TGTGCCAGCAGTTACTCCTACGAGCAGTACTTC | CASSYSYEQYF
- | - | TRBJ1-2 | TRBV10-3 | TGTGCCATCAGCCCCGGACCCACAGCTAACTATGGCTACACCTTC | CAISPGPTANYGYTF
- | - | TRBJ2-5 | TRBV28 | TGTGCCAGCAGGGCTCGCGCTAATCAAGAGACCCAGTACTTC | CASRARANQETQYF
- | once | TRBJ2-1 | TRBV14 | TGTGCCAGCAGCCATGGGCGCGGTACGAATGAGCAGTTCTTC | CASSHGRGTNEQFF
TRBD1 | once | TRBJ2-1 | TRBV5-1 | TGCGCCAGCAGCTTGGCCGGGACAGCCTATTACAATGAGCAGTTCTTC | CASSLAGTAYYNEQFF
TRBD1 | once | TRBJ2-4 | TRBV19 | TGTGCCAGTAGTATTCAGGGACAGGGGGGAAGAAACATTCAGTACTTC | CASSIQGQGGRNIQYF
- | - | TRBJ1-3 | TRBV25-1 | TGTGCCAGCACCACGCTAGGCGAGCGGTCTGGAAACACCATATATTTT | CASTTLGERSGNTIYF
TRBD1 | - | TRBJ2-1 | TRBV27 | TGTGCCAGCACCCTACAGGGGGCAGGCGAGCAGTTCTTC | CASTLQGAGEQFF
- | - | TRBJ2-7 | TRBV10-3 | TGTGCCATCAGTGAGTCGCAGGGATCGGCTTACGAGCAGTACTTC | CAISESQGSAYEQYF
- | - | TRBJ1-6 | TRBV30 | TGTGCCTGGAGTGTAGGCAGGGAGAATTCACCCCTCCACTTT | CAWSVGRENSPLHF
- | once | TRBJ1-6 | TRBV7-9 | TGTGCCAGCAGCCAAGGGGCCCGCTCCTATAATTCACCCCTCCACTTT | CASSQGARSYNSPLHF
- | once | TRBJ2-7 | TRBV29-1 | TGCAGCGTTCTGGTCACCCTCTCCTACGAGCAGTACTTC | CSVLVTLSYEQYF
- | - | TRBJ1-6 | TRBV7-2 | TGTGCCAGCAGCATACAGAGCACCTATAATTCACCCCTCCACTTT | CASSIQSTYNSPLHF
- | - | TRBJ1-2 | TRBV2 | TGTGCCAGCAAATACTCCACCATCAATGGCTACACCTTC | CASKYSTINGYTF
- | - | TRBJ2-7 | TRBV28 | TGTGCCAGCAGTCGCGACAGTTTTAACGAGCAGTACTTC | CASSRDSFNEQYF
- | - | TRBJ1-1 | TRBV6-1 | TGTGCCAGCAGTGAATACTTCGGGACAATGAACACTGAAGCTTTCTTT | CASSEYFGTMNTEAFF
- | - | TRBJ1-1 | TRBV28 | TGTGCCAGCAGTTTATTCTCAGGTGGGGGTAGCACTGAAGCTTTCTTT | CASSLFSGGGSTEAFF
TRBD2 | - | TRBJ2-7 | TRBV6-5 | TGTGCCAGCAGTCGAGCGGGAGTTGGCCACGAGCAGTACTTC | CASSRAGVGHEQYF
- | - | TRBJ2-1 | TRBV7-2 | TGTGCCAGCTGGACCCCCATTAAGGATGAGCAGTTCTTC | CASWTPIKDEQFF
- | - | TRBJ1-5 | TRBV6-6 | TGTGCCAGCAGTTTCCAGGGAGATAATCAGCCCCAGCATTTT | CASSFQGDNQPQHF